This is a list of T cell receptor beta chains from one sample in a study of blood T cell repertoires in COVID-19. Profiled with immunoSEQ multiplex PCR; TCRdb holds only in-frame clones, not every one. Of approximately 180,000 clones in the sample, approximately 83% were seen once. The sequenced sample was peripheral blood. Receptors were obtained from a man between 60 and 70 years old with acute or convalescent COVID-19. Both conserved end residues are part of each CDR3. The D gene is left open where the match is weak. Part of the rows lack a size; the others show once, few, many or a class for expanded clones.

>-|TRBJ2-7|TRBD1|TRBV29-1
TGCAGCGTTGAAGATTCCTCCAGGACAGGGATCTACGAGCAGTACTTC
CSVEDSSRTGIYEQYF
>-|TRBJ2-1|TRBD2|TRBV14
TGTGCCAGCAGCCAAGGTCTAGCGGGAGGTGAGCAGTTCTTC
CASSQGLAGGEQFF
>-|TRBJ2-7|TRBD2|TRBV7-2
TGTGCCAGCAGCGCAAGCGGGAATTCTCTCTACGAGCAGTACTTC
CASSASGNSLYEQYF
>-|TRBJ1-3|-|TRBV6-5
TGTGCCAGCAGTTACTCTTGGGGGCAGGGAAACACCATATATTTT
CASSYSWGQGNTIYF
>-|TRBJ2-1|-|TRBV12-3/TRBV12-4
TGTGCCAGCGAACTGGGAGCTGAGCAGTTCTTC
CASELGAEQFF
>-|TRBJ2-1|TRBD2|TRBV6-6
TGTGCCAGCCAGGGACTAGCGGGAGGCCCTGGGGATGAGCAGTTCTTC
CASQGLAGGPGDEQFF
>few|TRBJ1-1|TRBD1|TRBV5-1
TGCGCCAGCAGCCAGGGACAGGGTTCCTCCGAAGCTTTCTTT
CASSQGQGSSEAFF
>-|TRBJ2-3|TRBD2|TRBV5-1
TGCGCCAGCAGCTTGGGAACTAGCGTTAGCACAGATACGCAGTATTTT
CASSLGTSVSTDTQYF
>-|TRBJ1-5|-|TRBV2
TGTGCCAGCAGTGTTGAGGGCCTCAATCAGCCCCAGCATTTT
CASSVEGLNQPQHF
>-|TRBJ2-3|TRBD2|TRBV7-6
TGTGCCAGCGGGGGACTAGAGTCAGATACGCAGTATTTT
CASGGLESDTQYF
>-|TRBJ2-1|TRBD2|TRBV24-1
TGTGCCACCAGTGACACGACTAGCGGGAACAATGAGCAGTTCTTC
CATSDTTSGNNEQFF
>-|TRBJ2-7|-|TRBV7-9
TGTGCCAGCAGCCCACTGACCGCCCAGGCCTACGAGCAGTACTTC
CASSPLTAQAYEQYF
>-|TRBJ1-5|-|TRBV3-1/TRBV3-2
TGTGCCAGCAGCCAGGACCCGGGGGGTCCAACCGAGCGGAATCAGCCCCAGCATTTT
CASSQDPGGPTERNQPQHF
>once|TRBJ1-3|-|TRBV28
TGTGCCACCAACCGGGTACTTGGAAACACCATATATTTT
CATNRVLGNTIYF
>-|TRBJ2-2|-|TRBV7-9
TGTGCCAGCAGCCCCCGGGGAGCCAACACCGGGGAGCTGTTTTTT
CASSPRGANTGELFF
>-|TRBJ2-7|-|TRBV9
TGTGCCAGCAGCGTAGGTTGGGACACGCCCTGGGAGCAGTACTTC
CASSVGWDTPWEQYF
>-|TRBJ2-1|-|TRBV18
TGTGCCAGCTCGTCCAGGGACAATGAGCAGTTCTTC
CASSSRDNEQFF
>once|TRBJ2-5|TRBD1|TRBV12-3/TRBV12-4
TGTGCCAGCAGGACAGGGGCGGCAGAGACCCAGTACTTC
CASRTGAAETQYF
>-|TRBJ2-1|-|TRBV27
TGTGCCAGCACCGGAGCACAGGCTCGCTCCTACAATGAGCAGTTCTTC
CASTGAQARSYNEQFF
>-|TRBJ2-1|TRBD1|TRBV29-1
TGCAGCGTTGGCCGGACAGGGGACAATGAGCAGTTCTTC
CSVGRTGDNEQFF
>-|TRBJ2-7|TRBD1|TRBV5-6
TGTGCCAGCAGCCTGGACAGGGGGCGCGGAGTCTACGAGCAGTACTTC
CASSLDRGRGVYEQYF
>-|TRBJ2-3|TRBD2|TRBV19
TGTGCCAGTAGTCTCTCCGGGGGGGCTAGCACAGATACGCAGTATTTT
CASSLSGGASTDTQYF
>-|TRBJ2-7|-|TRBV10-3
TGTGCCATCAGCGGGGGACAGCACTACGAGCAGTACTTC
CAISGGQHYEQYF
>-|TRBJ1-5|-|TRBV6-1
TGTGCCAGCAGTGAAGAGAGGATACAGCCCCAGCATTTT
CASSEERIQPQHF
>-|TRBJ1-6|TRBD1|TRBV28
TGTGCCAGCAGCGGTACAGGGGCAAGCTCCTATAATTCACCCCTCCACTTT
CASSGTGASSYNSPLHF
>-|TRBJ1-2|-|TRBV28
TGTGCCAGCAGTCAAGCGTCTAAGGACTACACCTTC
CASSQASKDYTF
>once|TRBJ2-5|-|TRBV25-1
TGTGCCAGCAGTGACTGGGAGCGGGAGACCCAGTACTTC
CASSDWERETQYF
>-|TRBJ2-5|-|TRBV5-8
TGTGCCAGCAGCTTGGCCCGGGGTTTTGTAGAGACCCAGTACTTC
CASSLARGFVETQYF
>-|TRBJ2-7|TRBD2|TRBV27
TGTGCCAGCAGGTTCGGATCGGGGGGTAAATCCTACGAGCAGTACTTC
CASRFGSGGKSYEQYF